What follows are 28 T cell receptor beta chains derived from one specimen sequenced in a study of shared clonotypes between healthy human individuals. Sequencing used immunoSEQ multiplex PCR; TCRdb keeps in-frame clones, though not all of them. The table lists some 2,500,000 clones, approximately 94% of them singletons. Sequences were obtained from naive CD4+ T cells from PBMCs. This sample's subset: CD45RA+ positively selected. Receptors originate from a man aged 18 to 30 in good health. Some clones in this sample may be carry-over from other donors' samples.

V is TRBV10-1 and J is TRBJ2-7, with 7 bases identical to TRBD2. CDR3 length: 13 residues. J lost 3 bases, V lost 4 bases, and 3 bases had no gene match. Germline values: CDR1 WNHNN, CDR2 SYGVQD (reference sequence). The CDR3, as DNA: TGCGCCAGCAGTGGCGGGAGTTACTACGAGCAGTACTTC. Its translation is CASSGGSYYEQYF.

The chain recombines TRBV29-1 with TRBJ2-1; TRBD2 matches 7 bases. V shed 2 bases, J shed 5 bases, and the junction held 9 bases outside the gene matches. Germline assignment: CDR1 SQVTM and CDR2 ANQGSEA. The CDR3 spans 15 residues. CDR3 bases: TGCAGCGTTGAACCCCCTAGCGGACCCGACAATGAGCAGTTCTTC. It yields the protein CSVEPPSGPDNEQFF.

The sample holds one count of this clone. This chain uses TRBV7-9 with TRBJ2-7, with TRBD1 matching over 11 bases. CDR1 is SEHNR, CDR2 FQNEAQ, per germline (reference sequence). The CDR3 is made up of 15 amino acids. V trimming: 5 bases; J trimming: 5 bases; junction bases outside the gene matches: 8. The CDR3 loop reads CASSIGQGASDEQYF. CDR3 in DNA: TGTGCCAGCAGCATTGGACAGGGGGCTTCGGACGAGCAGTACTTC. The full variable domain, rest sourced from reference TRBV7-9 and TRBJ2-7, is DTGVSQNPRHKITKRGQNVTFRCDPISEHNRLYWYRQTLGQGPEFLTYFQNEAQLEKSRLLSDRFSAERPKGSFSTLEIQRTEQGDSAMYLCASSIGQGASDEQYFGPGTRLTVT.

The rearrangement uses TRBV29-1 and TRBJ2-7; 14 bases are shared with TRBD2. Germline-derived CDR1 and CDR2 are SQVTM and ANQGSEA. Trimming took 4 bases from V and 5 from J; bases not matched to a gene: 7. This CDR3 spans 15 amino acids. CDR3 nucleotides: TGCAGCGTTGGGGAAGGGACTAGCGGGAGAAACGAGCAGTACTTC. This sequence encodes CSVGEGTSGRNEQYF.

The V gene is TRBV11-3, the J gene TRBJ1-1; no reliable D call. The CDR3 length is 13 residues. The germline CDR1 and CDR2 sequences are SGHNT and YENEEA. Trimming stripped 5 bases from V and 1 base from J, with 8 bases between. The DNA of the CDR3 is TGTGCCAGCAGCATACATTCGAACACTGAAGCTTTCTTT. Translation gives CASSIHSNTEAFF.

The V call is TRBV16, the J call TRBJ2-5, with D perhaps TRBD1 (6 bases). CDR3 length: 14 residues. Germline lookup yields CDR1 KGHSY and CDR2 FQNENV. Trimming stripped 3 bases from V and 5 bases from J, with 13 bases between. The CDR3 nucleotides are TGTGCCAGCAGCCAGATTGGGACACCCGAGACCCAGTACTTC. As protein: CASSQIGTPETQYF.

The chain employs TRBV6-1 and TRBJ2-1; unclear D gene. Looked up from germline, CDR1 is MNHNS and CDR2 is SASEGT. The CDR3 sequence is 15 residues long. Trimming took off 5 bases at V and 7 bases at J, with 18 bases between the two ends. The CDR3 coding sequence is TGTGCCAGCAGTCTGGTCCCTCCGTTAAGTAATGAGCAGTTCTTC. It specifies CASSLVPPLSNEQFF.

The J gene is TRBJ2-2, the V gene TRBV28; 7 bases agree with TRBD2. V was pared by 6 bases and J by 0 bases, with 7 bases of the junction left unmatched. Germline loops: CDR1 MDHEN, CDR2 SYDVKM. This CDR3 is built from 16 residues. The CDR3 DNA is TGTGCCAGCAGACAAGAGCGGGGCCCGAACACCGGGGAGCTGTTTTTT. Its translation: CASRQERGPNTGELFF.

The chain combines TRBV9 with TRBJ1-1; 8 bases fit TRBD1. CDR3 length: 15 residues. Germline V gene lookup returns CDR1 SGDLS and CDR2 YYNGEE. J gave up 3 bases and V 4 bases, and 8 bases lay outside the gene matches. The CDR3 protein is CASSPRTGRDTEAFF. CDR3 nucleotides: TGTGCCAGCAGCCCCCGGACAGGGAGAGACACTGAAGCTTTCTTT.

The chain has TRBV6-5 and TRBJ2-3, with TRBD1 identical over 8 bases. V shed 4 bases, J shed 2 bases, and the junction held 5 bases outside the gene matches. The CDR3 is 15 residues long. Germline V gene sequence: CDR1 MNHEY, CDR2 SVGAGI. The CDR3 bases are TGTGCCAGCAGTTTCAGGACAGGGTACACAGATACGCAGTATTTT. This gives the protein CASSFRTGYTDTQYF.

The genes are TRBV27 and TRBJ2-2; D is unclear. With 2 bases removed from V and 1 base from J, the gap between germline ends came to 8 bases. Germline assignment: CDR1 MNHEY and CDR2 SMNVEV (reference sequence). The CDR3 is 15 amino acids. The CDR3 is CASSLLTRNTGELFF. The CDR3 DNA sequence: TGTGCCAGCAGTTTACTGACGAGGAACACCGGGGAGCTGTTTTTT.

The rearrangement joins TRBV29-1 to TRBJ2-7; D may be TRBD1 or TRBD2 (5 bases each). The V gene's germline CDR1 is SQVTM and CDR2 ANQGSEA. V was cut by 4 bases and J by 2 bases, with 9 bases left in between. CDR3 size: 12 residues. Written as DNA, the CDR3 is TGCAGCGTTGGGGGACCGACCTACGAGCAGTACTTC. It yields the protein CSVGGPTYEQYF.

The genes are TRBV7-2 and TRBJ2-1; D is possibly TRBD2 (5 bases). This CDR3 is built from 16 residues. Trimming pared 5 bases from V and 0 bases from J, leaving 14 bases between. Germline V gene data show CDR1 as SGHTA and CDR2 as FQGNSA. The CDR3 DNA reads TGTGCCAGCAGCGTAAGCGGAGTCCTCTCCTACAATGAGCAGTTCTTC. This encodes CASSVSGVLSYNEQFF.

V gene TRBV28 combines with J gene TRBJ2-7; 8 bases map to TRBD1. Unmatched junction bases numbered 10, after V lost 9 bases and J lost 6 bases. This CDR3 comprises 13 residues. Per germline, CDR1 MDHEN and CDR2 SYDVKM. CDR3: CASEGTGRREQYF. As DNA, the CDR3 is TGTGCCAGTGAGGGGACAGGTCGTCGCGAGCAGTACTTC.

The V gene is TRBV18, the J gene TRBJ2-2; weak D call: TRBD1 (6 bases). This CDR3 spans 15 amino acids. Germline CDR1 and CDR2: KGHSH and LQKENI. Trimming removed 1 base from V and 2 bases from J, with 8 bases in between. The CDR3 region is CASSPQGDNTGELFF. Written as DNA, the CDR3 is TGTGCCAGCTCACCACAGGGGGATAACACCGGGGAGCTGTTTTTT.

The CDR3 nucleotides are TGCAGCTCGGGGGGGGACTCATCCGAGCAGTACTTC. It specifies CSSGGDSSEQYF. The V call is TRBV29-1, the J call TRBJ2-7, with TRBD2 matching over 8 bases. There are 12 residues in the CDR3. Per germline, CDR1 SQVTM and CDR2 ANQGSEA. Losses at the gene ends were 8 bases for V and 6 bases for J; bases not matched to a gene: 9.

This chain joins TRBV5-1 and TRBJ2-5, with D unclear. The CDR3 has 15 amino acids. The V end lost 1 base, the J end lost 2 bases, and 12 bases lay between the germline ends. Germline CDR1 SGHRS, CDR2 YFSETQ. The CDR3: CASSLIRSGQETQYF. The CDR3 coding sequence is TGCGCCAGCAGCTTGATTAGGTCTGGTCAAGAGACCCAGTACTTC.

In the case of this clone: The sample holds other DNA sequences that translate to the same CDR3. The chain recombines TRBV20-1 with TRBJ2-1, with D uncertain. CDR3 length: 11 amino acids. With 3 bases removed from V and 7 bases from J, the gap between germline ends came to 7 bases. CDR1 is DFQATT and CDR2 is SNEGSKA in the germline V gene (reference sequence). The CDR3 protein is CSASERNEQFF. In nucleotides, the CDR3 is TGCAGTGCTAGTGAGAGAAATGAGCAGTTCTTC.

This clone was counted once. J is TRBJ1-4 and V is TRBV10-3; possibly TRBD1 for D (5 bases). Per germline, CDR1 ENHRY and CDR2 SYGVKD. The CDR3 consists of 13 residues. V lost 10 bases, J lost 8 bases, and 17 bases lay in between. CDR3 residues: CATGTPALEKLFF. The DNA for the CDR3 is TGTGCCACAGGGACTCCTGCCTTGGAAAAACTGTTTTTT.

The chain joins TRBV6-5 to TRBJ1-1; no clear D. Trimming removed 0 bases at V and 1 base at J, with 6 bases between. The CDR3 consists of 14 residues. Looked up from germline, CDR1 is MNHEY and CDR2 is SVGAGI. CDR3 DNA sequence: TGTGCCAGCAGTTACTCGCGACAGAACACTGAAGCTTTCTTT. The encoded protein is CASSYSRQNTEAFF.

Concerning this clone: Within the sample, other DNA sequences also encode this same CDR3. The chain uses TRBV5-1 and TRBJ2-7; TRBD1 might be the D (5 bases). This CDR3 has 14 residues. Germline lookup yields CDR1 SGHRS and CDR2 YFSETQ. V was pared by 0 bases and J by 4 bases, with 11 bases between. CDR3 nucleotide sequence: TGCGCCAGCAGCTTGGGGCAGGGCCGGTACGAGCAGTACTTC. This translates into CASSLGQGRYEQYF.

This rearrangement joins TRBV7-2 to TRBJ1-4; D remains ambiguous. Germline lookup yields CDR1 SGHTA and CDR2 FQGNSA. The CDR3 has 19 amino acids. Trimming shortened V by 5 bases and J by 0 bases, and 22 bases separated the two germline ends. In DNA, the CDR3 is TGTGCCAGCAGCCACCCCCCCAACAGCGGATCTGCAACTAATGAAAAACTGTTTTTT. Translating gives CASSHPPNSGSATNEKLFF.

This clone was observed a single time. Other DNA sequences from this sample encode an identical CDR3 as well. The chain joins TRBV18 to TRBJ2-7; D unresolved. In germline, CDR1 is KGHSH, CDR2 LQKENI. The CDR3 totals 12 residues. Trimming took off 0 bases at V and 3 bases at J, with 3 bases between the two ends. CDR3: CASSPPHYEQYF. CDR3 bases: TGTGCCAGCTCACCACCCCACTACGAGCAGTACTTC.

The gene calls are TRBV28 and TRBJ1-6; D ambiguous. The length of the CDR3 is 19 residues. CDR1 and CDR2 (germline): MDHEN, SYDVKM. V dropped 4 bases and J dropped 0 bases, with 19 bases sitting between them. The CDR3 sequence is CASSSWSGRLSSYNSPLHF. The DNA of the CDR3 is TGTGCCAGCAGTTCATGGTCAGGCCGCCTGAGCTCCTATAATTCACCCCTCCACTTT.

The chain carries TRBV18 and TRBJ1-1; no clear D gene. V was clipped by 3 bases and J by 1 base, with 12 bases between them. CDR3 size: 15 residues. Germline CDR1 reads KGHSH; CDR2 reads LQKENI. CDR3 DNA sequence: TGTGCCAGCTCACCGATAAATACAGCGAACACTGAAGCTTTCTTT. This codes for CASSPINTANTEAFF.

This clone turned up a few times. V usage is TRBV7-9 and J usage is TRBJ1-2; no firm D call. V was shortened by 9 bases and J by 7 bases, with 12 bases between the two germline ends. The V gene's germline CDR1 is SEHNR and CDR2 FQNEAQ (reference sequence). This CDR3 region has 11 residues. Here the CDR3 DNA reads TGTGCCAGTACGGAAGGAGTTGGCTACACCTTC. The encoded protein is CASTEGVGYTF. Together with reference TRBV7-9 and TRBJ1-2, the CDR3 gives the full variable domain: DTGVSQNPRHKITKRGQNVTFRCDPISEHNRLYWYRQTLGQGPEFLTYFQNEAQLEKSRLLSDRFSAERPKGSFSTLEIQRTEQGDSAMYLCASTEGVGYTFGSGTRLTVV.

The rearrangement links TRBV5-1 to TRBJ1-3; no reliable D call. CDR1 SGHRS and CDR2 YFSETQ come from the germline V gene. The CDR3 is 14 amino acids. V gave up 0 bases and J gave up 3 bases, with 7 bases separating them. The CDR3 here is CASSLETGGNTIYF. In DNA, the CDR3 is TGCGCCAGCAGCTTGGAAACTGGTGGAAACACCATATATTTT.

Of note for this clone: Distinct nucleotide sequences in the sample also encode this CDR3. The chain links TRBV28 to TRBJ2-7; 7 bases agree with TRBD1. There are 14 residues in the CDR3. Germline CDR1 reads MDHEN; CDR2 reads SYDVKM. Unmatched junction bases numbered 6, after V lost 4 bases and J lost 3 bases. CDR3: CASSSPGQNYEQYF. The CDR3 bases are TGTGCCAGCAGTTCACCGGGACAGAACTACGAGCAGTACTTC.